This TCR beta chain was recovered during a study of blood T cell repertoires in COVID-19. The wider study: COVID-19 samples from acute and convalescent phases originated in the United States, Italy and Spain.

In the original processing: How many nucleated cells were present was estimated from reference gene primer amplification. The repertoire was sequenced with immunoSEQ multiplex PCR; TCRdb's copy has only in-frame clones and lacks some. D and trimming come from the DNA, and the V and J calls and clone size come from that table. The sample shows about 87,000 clones, approximately 83% of them seen only once. Germline V gives CDR1 WSHSY, CDR2 SAAADI. The CDR3 runs to 13 residues. The V end lost 4 bases, the J end lost 3 bases, and 9 bases lay between the germline ends. The sample comprised peripheral blood. This chain connects TRBV10-2 to TRBJ1-1; no definite D call. This receptor was taken from a woman aged 70-85 years with acute or convalescent COVID-19. CDR3: CASSVPEYTEAFF. DNA for the CDR3: TGCGCCAGCAGTGTTCCGGAGTACACTGAAGCTTTCTTT.